These 28 T cell receptor beta chains originate from one sample sequenced in a study of beta chain features in type 1 diabetes. Expressed TCRB transcripts were sequenced because the entire RNA isolate underwent reverse transcription. Generated by immunoSEQ multiplex PCR, the TCRdb table keeps only in-frame clones and is missing some. The table shows 640,000 or so clones, with roughly 12% occurring only once. Study results and caveats: Type 1 diabetes patients had TCRB CDR3s that were shorter (moderately but significantly so) in all four CD4+ subsets.

For these receptors, no antigen is known. The sequenced sample was naive CD4+ T cells from blood. The receptors come from a man aged 18 to 29 with type 1 diabetes.

The table lists this clone with a few counts. Here the CDR3 DNA reads TGTGCCAGCAGTTTACGGAGTAACTATGGCTACACCTTC. Translated, it gives CASSLRSNYGYTF. The chain links TRBV28 to TRBJ1-2; D gene uncertain. Germline values: CDR1 MDHEN, CDR2 SYDVKM. This CDR3 contains 13 residues. The V end lost 2 bases, the J end lost 1 base, and 5 bases lay between the germline ends.

This rearrangement joins TRBV19 to TRBJ2-6, with D possibly matching TRBD1 (6 bases). Germline V lookup: CDR1 LNHDA, CDR2 SQIVND (reference sequence). The CDR3 is made up of 17 amino acids. V lost 4 bases to trimming and J lost 4 bases, with 17 bases between them. The CDR3 coding sequence is TGTGCCAGTAGTACGCATGGGACAACCACCGGGGCCAACGTCCTGACTTTC. It specifies CASSTHGTTTGANVLTF.

This clone was recorded a few times. The chain combines TRBV11-2 with TRBJ2-7, with D unclear. With 5 bases removed from V and 0 bases from J, the gap between germline ends came to 11 bases. The CDR3 spans 14 residues. CDR1 is SGHAT, CDR2 FQNNGV, per germline. This CDR3 reads CASSRSQSSYEQYF. The CDR3 DNA sequence: TGTGCCAGCAGCCGATCACAGAGCTCCTACGAGCAGTACTTC.

The chain uses TRBV15 and TRBJ2-2, with 7 bases aligning to TRBD2. This CDR3 has 17 amino acids. Germline V gene sequence: CDR1 LNHNV, CDR2 YYDKDF (reference sequence). V dropped 1 base and J dropped 1; count of bases not matched to a gene: 6. The CDR3 loop is CATSRVFGLENTGELFF. CDR3 in DNA: TGTGCCACCAGCAGAGTCTTTGGACTAGAGAACACCGGGGAGCTGTTTTTT. The full variable domain, its missing parts supplied by reference TRBV15 and TRBJ2-2, is DAMVIQNPRYQVTQFGKPVTLSCSQTLNHNVMYWYQQKSSQAPKLLFHYYDKDFNNEADTPDNFQSRRPNTSFCFLDIRSPGLGDTAMYLCATSRVFGLENTGELFFGEGSRLTVL.

This clone has more than one count but fewer than ten. Other DNA sequences within the sample encode an identical CDR3. The chain links TRBV27 to TRBJ1-6; D uncertain. There are 12 residues in the CDR3. The germline V gene has CDR1 MNHEY and CDR2 SMNVEV (reference sequence). V was cut by 1 base and J by 9 bases, with 4 bases left in between. CDR3 in DNA: TGTGCCAGCAGTTTATACTCTTCACCCCTCCACTTT. Its translation is CASSLYSSPLHF.

This clone has more than one count but fewer than ten. This chain links TRBV20-1 with TRBJ2-7, with D possibly matching TRBD1 (7 bases). CDR1 and CDR2 (germline): DFQATT, SNEGSKA (reference sequence). V lost 5 bases to trimming and J lost 13 bases, with 9 bases between them. CDR3 length: 8 residues. As DNA, the CDR3 is TGCAGTGCTCAGGGGGGCTACTTC. Encoded protein: CSAQGGYF.

This clone showed up just a few times. J is TRBJ2-7 and V is TRBV6-1; no clear D. V lost 4 bases to trimming and J lost 2 bases, with 6 bases between them. Germline V CDR1 and CDR2: MNHNS, SASEGT. This CDR3 comprises 12 residues. In DNA form, the CDR3 reads TGTGCCAGCAGTGGGATAGCCTACGAGCAGTACTTC. Amino acid sequence: CASSGIAYEQYF.

This clone was detected a few times. The chain is built from TRBV7-8 and TRBJ2-3; 16 bases fit TRBD2. Unmatched junction bases numbered 8, after V lost 0 bases and J lost 5 bases. The CDR3 runs to 19 residues. CDR1 is SGHVS and CDR2 is FQNEAQ in the germline V gene. This CDR3 reads CASSLARAGLAGGRDTQYF. The CDR3 bases are TGTGCCAGCAGCTTAGCGCGGGCGGGACTAGCGGGGGGGCGAGATACGCAGTATTTT.

CDR3 nucleotides: TGTGCCAGCAGGGGGCAGACCTACAATGAGCAGTTCTTC. Translating it yields CASRGQTYNEQFF. The rearrangement links TRBV6-6 to TRBJ2-1, with D maybe TRBD1 (5 bases). The CDR3 loop spans 13 amino acids. V lost 6 bases and J lost 2, with 8 bases in between. CDR1 and CDR2 (germline): MNHNY, SVGAGI (reference sequence).

The chain links TRBV2 to TRBJ2-1; D remains ambiguous. In germline, CDR1 is SNHLY, CDR2 FYNNEI. Trimming cost V 6 bases and J 4 bases, with 10 bases left between them. The length of the CDR3 is 13 residues. The CDR3 bases are TGTGCCAGCAGCTTGATGGGATACAATGAGCAGTTCTTC. It translates to CASSLMGYNEQFF.

This clone was observed a few times. The gene calls are TRBV27 and TRBJ2-7, with a tentative D call TRBD2 (5 bases). From germline, CDR1 is MNHEY and CDR2 SMNVEV (reference sequence). The CDR3 is made up of 13 amino acids. V shed 4 bases and J shed 6 bases, with 13 bases lying between them. CDR3 nucleotides: TGTGCCAGCAGTTCCCTCCCCGAGGGCGAGCAGTACTTC. It encodes CASSSLPEGEQYF.

This clone has just a few counts. This sequence joins TRBV7-2 and TRBJ2-1; D uncertain. The CDR3 totals 11 residues. Trimming took off 6 bases at V and 8 bases at J, with 8 bases between the two ends. The germline V gene encodes CDR1 SGHTA and CDR2 FQGNSA. The CDR3 DNA follows: TGTGCCAGCAGGGACCCCGATGAGCAGTTCTTC. Amino acids: CASRDPDEQFF. Supplemented by reference TRBV7-2 and TRBJ2-1, the full variable domain reads GAGVSQSPSNKVTEKGKDVELRCDPISGHTALYWYRQSLGQGLEFLIYFQGNSAPDKSGLPSDRFSAERTGGSVSTLTIQRTQQEDSAVYLCASRDPDEQFFGPGTRLTVL.

This sequence joins TRBV19 and TRBJ1-2, with D unresolved. CDR1 and CDR2 (germline): LNHDA, SQIVND (reference sequence). This CDR3 has 12 residues. Trimming left V 7 bases short and J 2 bases short, with 8 bases between. CDR3 bases: TGTGCCAGTAACGCGGGAAACTATGGCTACACCTTC. This encodes CASNAGNYGYTF.

A few counts support this clone. This chain joins TRBV18 and TRBJ1-1; D is uncertain. CDR3 length: 15 amino acids. From germline, CDR1 is KGHSH and CDR2 LQKENI. V was cut by 3 bases and J by 4 bases, with 15 bases left in between. CDR3 amino acids: CASSPTRDSGTEAFF. CDR3 nucleotide sequence: TGTGCCAGCTCACCTACGAGAGACTCGGGCACTGAAGCTTTCTTT.

The chain employs TRBV7-9 and TRBJ2-7, with a weak D call TRBD1 (6 bases). The CDR3 sequence is 14 residues long. Germline CDR1 is SEHNR and CDR2 is FQNEAQ (reference sequence). V was shortened by 5 bases and J by 5 bases, with 16 bases between the two germline ends. CDR3 residues: CASSLTQGIHEQYF. CDR3 nucleotide sequence: TGTGCCAGCAGCCTAACTCAGGGGATTCACGAGCAGTACTTC.

There are a few counts of this clone. The chain joins TRBV7-6 to TRBJ2-5; 7 nucleotides line up with TRBD2. CDR1 SGHVS and CDR2 FNYEAQ come from the germline V gene. The CDR3 consists of 16 residues. V shed 4 bases, J shed 0 bases, and the junction held 8 bases outside the gene matches. The CDR3 protein is CASSSQLARNQETQYF. For the CDR3, the DNA is TGTGCCAGCAGCTCGCAACTAGCGCGGAACCAAGAGACCCAGTACTTC.

This clone has just a few counts. The chain couples TRBV29-1 to TRBJ2-7; TRBD1 or TRBD2 may be the D gene (5 bases each). This CDR3 region has 14 residues. CDR1 is SQVTM and CDR2 is ANQGSEA in the germline V gene. Trimming took off 8 bases at V and 4 bases at J, with 21 bases between the two ends. In nucleotides, the CDR3 is TGCAGCTTCACCCGGGGCGCCGGTCCTTACGAGCAGTACTTC. Its translation is CSFTRGAGPYEQYF.

The chain uses TRBV5-1 and TRBJ2-3; the D gene is possibly TRBD1 (6 bases). The CDR3 is made up of 14 amino acids. Germline V CDR1 and CDR2: SGHRS, YFSETQ. V dropped 1 base and J dropped 4 bases, with 10 bases sitting between them. CDR3 sequence reads: CASSLTGLPDTQYF. Here the CDR3 DNA reads TGCGCCAGCAGCTTGACAGGGCTGCCAGATACGCAGTATTTT.

The sample holds a few counts of this clone. The chain links TRBV6-1 to TRBJ1-5; no firm D call. Germline V CDR1 and CDR2: MNHNS, SASEGT. The CDR3 is 14 amino acids. V was cut by 4 bases and J by 6 bases, with 13 bases left in between. The CDR3 nucleotides are TGTGCCAGCAGTGTGGGCTCCCGCCCTCAGCCCCAGCATTTT. Its translation: CASSVGSRPQPQHF.

This clone was detected a few times. The gene calls are TRBV10-3 and TRBJ1-2, with a tentative D call TRBD1 (6 bases). The V and J ends lost 3 bases and 8 bases respectively, with 10 bases between them. CDR1 ENHRY and CDR2 SYGVKD come from the germline V gene. The CDR3 consists of 12 residues. CDR3 sequence reads: CAISDDRRGYTF. In nucleotides, the CDR3 is TGTGCCATCAGTGACGACAGGAGGGGCTACACCTTC.

This chain links TRBV2 with TRBJ1-1; weak D call: TRBD1 (6 bases). The V end was cut by 5 bases, the J end by 4 bases, with 14 bases between. Germline-derived CDR1 and CDR2 are SNHLY and FYNNEI. The CDR3 totals 14 residues. DNA for the CDR3: TGTGCCAGCAGTTCAGGGGTATTAGGCACTGAAGCTTTCTTT. Protein product: CASSSGVLGTEAFF.

This clone occurred a few times. The V gene is TRBV14, the J gene TRBJ2-3; D unresolved. This CDR3 comprises 17 residues. Trimming stripped 0 bases from V and 1 base from J, with 14 bases between. Germline V lookup: CDR1 SGHDN, CDR2 FVKESK. CDR3 in DNA: TGTGCCAGCAGCCAAGATCTCGGTTTTTTTCGCACAGATACGCAGTATTTT. This encodes CASSQDLGFFRTDTQYF.

The chain uses TRBV2 and TRBJ2-7; maybe TRBD1 (6 bases). With 6 bases removed from V and 8 bases from J, the gap between germline ends came to 11 bases. The CDR3 spans 11 residues. From germline, CDR1 is SNHLY and CDR2 FYNNEI. The CDR3 sequence: CASSGQTKQYF. CDR3 DNA sequence: TGTGCCAGCAGCGGACAGACGAAGCAGTACTTC.

This clone was detected a few times. CDR3 sequence: CASVGGANTEAFF. The CDR3 nucleotides are TGCGCCAGCGTCGGGGGGGCGAACACTGAAGCTTTCTTT. The chain uses TRBV5-1 and TRBJ1-1, with D maybe TRBD1 (6 bases). From germline, CDR1 is SGHRS and CDR2 YFSETQ. CDR3 size: 13 residues. Trimming removed 7 bases at V and 1 base at J, with 11 bases between.

The V gene is TRBV2, the J gene TRBJ2-1; TRBD2 matches 10 bases. The CDR3 sequence is 14 residues long. Trimming removed 7 bases from V and 7 bases from J; junction bases left unmatched: 7. The germline V gene encodes CDR1 SNHLY and CDR2 FYNNEI. The CDR3 protein is CASMLAGVRNEQFF. The CDR3 region has the DNA TGTGCCAGCATGCTAGCGGGGGTCCGTAATGAGCAGTTCTTC.

V usage is TRBV9 and J usage is TRBJ2-5; possibly TRBD1 or TRBD2 for D (5 bases each). Germline loops: CDR1 SGDLS, CDR2 YYNGEE. V was shortened by 0 bases and J by 2 bases, with 11 bases between the two germline ends. This CDR3 is built from 15 residues. CDR3 sequence reads: CASSVDGTEQETQYF. The DNA for the CDR3 is TGTGCCAGCAGCGTAGATGGGACCGAACAAGAGACCCAGTACTTC.

The sample holds a few counts of this clone. The chain links TRBV29-1 to TRBJ2-1, with 7 bases fitting TRBD2. The germline gives CDR1 SQVTM, CDR2 ANQGSEA. V lost 7 bases and J lost 6; bases outside the gene matches: 12. The CDR3 contains 14 residues. The CDR3 here is CSGVGRLAVNEQFF. CDR3 coding DNA: TGCAGCGGCGTGGGGCGGCTAGCGGTCAATGAGCAGTTCTTC.

This clone was seen a handful of times. The same CDR3 arises from other DNA sequences in this sample as well. The chain combines TRBV5-1 with TRBJ2-5; D ambiguous. This CDR3 has 14 residues. Trimming pared 0 bases from V and 5 bases from J, leaving 11 bases between. Germline assignment: CDR1 SGHRS and CDR2 YFSETQ. For the CDR3, the DNA is TGCGCCAGCAGCTTGGGCGGTCAGGAGGAGACCCAGTACTTC. This translates into CASSLGGQEETQYF.